The 32 T cell receptor beta chains below all came from one sample that was sequenced in a study of PD-1 blockade in classical Hodgkin lymphoma. Noted time point: newly diagnosed, previously untreated cHL patient sample. Clones were read by immunoSEQ multiplex PCR, and TCRdb kept only the in-frame ones, dropping some. This sample has 16,000 or so clones, with approximately 85% found just once. Material for sequencing was peripheral blood mononuclear cells (PBMCs). The receptors here all came from a human donor with classical Hodgkin lymphoma.

The genes are TRBV28 and TRBJ2-2; 15 bases are a match to TRBD2. This CDR3 has 17 amino acids. CDR1 is MDHEN, CDR2 SYDVKM, per germline. The V and J ends lost 3 bases and 6 bases, in that order; junction bases with no gene match: 5. CDR3 DNA sequence: TGTGCCAGCAGTTTCTGGGGACTAGCGGGAGGTCCCGGGGAGCTGTTTTTT. Protein sequence: CASSFWGLAGGPGELFF.

The J gene is TRBJ2-2, the V gene TRBV7-3, with 10 bases lining up with TRBD2. This CDR3 is built from 18 residues. V lost 8 bases and J lost 3; bases outside the gene matches: 15. Germline values: CDR1 SGHTA, CDR2 FQGTGA. The CDR3 DNA follows: TGTGCCAGCGTAGCAACTAGCGGGACGAGTGGGGACACCGGGGAGCTGTTTTTT. Its protein is CASVATSGTSGDTGELFF.

This chain connects TRBV19 to TRBJ1-3, with D perhaps matching TRBD1 (5 bases). CDR1 is LNHDA and CDR2 is SQIVND in the germline V gene (reference sequence). This CDR3 region has 15 residues. V was trimmed by 7 bases and J by 0 bases, leaving 13 bases between them. This chain's CDR3 is CASIHKGTSGNTIYF. CDR3 nucleotide sequence: TGTGCCAGTATTCACAAAGGGACCTCTGGAAACACCATATATTTT.

J is TRBJ1-5 and V is TRBV7-6; weak D call: TRBD1 (6 bases). Trimming removed 6 bases at V and 4 bases at J, with 19 bases between. The CDR3 is 16 amino acids. Per the germline V gene, CDR1 is SGHVS and CDR2 is FNYEAQ. The CDR3 nucleotides are TGTGCCAGCAGAAAAGCAAGGAGGGGGGATAATCAGCCCCAGCATTTT. Amino acids: CASRKARRGDNQPQHF.

This clone was recorded only once. J is TRBJ2-5 and V is TRBV28; 10 positions agree with TRBD1. Germline V lookup: CDR1 MDHEN, CDR2 SYDVKM. This CDR3 has 15 amino acids. V lost 6 bases, J lost 0 bases, and 4 bases stayed unmatched. The CDR3 nucleotides are TGTGCCAGCAGGGGACAGGGGACGTACCAAGAGACCCAGTACTTC. Translated: CASRGQGTYQETQYF.

The V call is TRBV6-4, the J call TRBJ2-3; possible D gene TRBD2, 5 bases. The V gene lost 0 bases and the J gene lost 1 base, with 8 bases spanning the gap. The V gene's germline CDR1 is MRHNA and CDR2 SNTAGT. The CDR3 runs 15 residues. CDR3 sequence reads: CASSDSNGGTDTQYF. CDR3 in DNA: TGTGCCAGCAGTGACTCGAACGGGGGCACAGATACGCAGTATTTT.

The rearrangement uses TRBV15 and TRBJ1-1; D is ambiguous. Trimming cost V 6 bases and J 0 bases, with 17 bases left between them. Germline CDR1 and CDR2: LNHNV and YYDKDF (reference sequence). CDR3 size: 16 residues. The CDR3, as DNA: TGTGCCACCAGTGTAGGAGGCAGAGGTATGAACACTGAAGCTTTCTTT. It codes for CATSVGGRGMNTEAFF.

This rearrangement joins TRBV28 to TRBJ2-2; TRBD2 matches at 10 bases. Looked up from germline, CDR1 is MDHEN and CDR2 is SYDVKM. The CDR3 runs 15 residues. The V and J ends lost 3 bases and 3 bases, in that order; junction bases with no gene match: 1. The DNA of the CDR3 is TGTGCCAGCAGTTTGGGGACTAGCGACACCGGGGAGCTGTTTTTT. This codes for CASSLGTSDTGELFF. The full variable domain, completed using reference TRBV28 and TRBJ2-2, is DVKVTQSSRYLVKRTGEKVFLECVQDMDHENMFWYRQDPGLGLRLIYFSYDVKMKEKGDIPEGYSVSREKKERFSLILESASTNQTSMYLCASSLGTSDTGELFFGEGSRLTVL.

The genes are TRBV6-1 and TRBJ2-3; D uncertain. CDR1 is MNHNS and CDR2 is SASEGT in the germline V gene. Trimming pared 2 bases from V and 2 bases from J, leaving 11 bases between. The CDR3 spans 15 residues. In nucleotides, the CDR3 is TGTGCCAGCAGTGAATCTATGGTTTTCACAGATACGCAGTATTTT. Amino acid sequence: CASSESMVFTDTQYF.

The chain carries TRBV9 and TRBJ1-2; TRBD1 matches at 7 bases. Trimming took 7 bases from V and 3 from J; bases not matched to a gene: 6. The V gene's germline CDR1 is SGDLS and CDR2 YYNGEE. The length of the CDR3 is 13 residues. The CDR3 sequence: CASGPRGDYGYTF. DNA for the CDR3: TGTGCCAGCGGACCCAGGGGGGACTATGGCTACACCTTC.

The chain links TRBV19 to TRBJ2-2; D remains unclear. The germline V gene encodes CDR1 LNHDA and CDR2 SQIVND (reference sequence). V shed 9 bases and J shed 7 bases, with 9 bases lying between them. The CDR3 is 11 amino acids. The CDR3 region has the DNA TGTGCCAGCCGATCTGTCGGGGAGCTGTTTTTT. The encoded protein is CASRSVGELFF.

This clone was detected only once. The chain has TRBV25-1 and TRBJ2-6; D perhaps matches TRBD2 (5 bases). The V end was cut by 2 bases, the J end by 8 bases, with 7 bases between. This CDR3 comprises 13 residues. Germline V CDR1 and CDR2: MGHDK, SYGVNS. CDR3 DNA sequence: TGTGCCAGCAGTGAACCGGGAACCAACGTCCTGACTTTC. Its translation is CASSEPGTNVLTF.

The V gene is TRBV19, the J gene TRBJ2-6; 7 bases match TRBD1. This CDR3 region has 16 residues. J gave up 0 bases and V 4 bases, and 3 bases lay outside the gene matches. Germline values: CDR1 LNHDA, CDR2 SQIVND (reference sequence). The CDR3 reads CASSRGGPSGANVLTF. CDR3 nucleotide sequence: TGTGCCAGTAGTAGAGGGGGCCCCTCTGGGGCCAACGTCCTGACTTTC.

This chain joins TRBV11-2 and TRBJ1-2, with TRBD1 as a possible D gene (6 bases). Trimming left V 2 bases short and J 0 bases short, with 10 bases between. This CDR3 region has 15 residues. Germline CDR1 SGHAT, CDR2 FQNNGV. The CDR3 region has the DNA TGTGCCAGCAGCTTATCGGACAGCGCTAACTATGGCTACACCTTC. Translated: CASSLSDSANYGYTF.

V gene TRBV29-1 combines with J gene TRBJ1-2, with D perhaps matching TRBD1 (6 bases). Between the trimmed V and J ends, which lost 6 bases and 4 bases, there was a span of 15 bases. Looked up from germline, CDR1 is SQVTM and CDR2 is ANQGSEA. The CDR3 has 13 residues. The DNA of the CDR3 is TGCAGCGTCACAGGGCAGGGACCCTATGGCTACACCTTC. It specifies CSVTGQGPYGYTF.

The rearrangement uses TRBV7-9 and TRBJ1-4; weak D call: TRBD1 (6 bases). The CDR3 runs 13 residues. V was clipped by 10 bases and J by 4 bases, with 13 bases between them. The germline gives CDR1 SEHNR, CDR2 FQNEAQ (reference sequence). The CDR3 coding sequence is TGTGCCATCTTACAGGGAGTTAATGAAAAACTGTTTTTT. Residues: CAILQGVNEKLFF.

This clone was detected only once. This sequence joins TRBV7-9 and TRBJ1-1, with D uncertain. Trimming pared 5 bases from V and 3 bases from J, leaving 10 bases between. CDR1 is SEHNR and CDR2 is FQNEAQ in the germline V gene (reference sequence). This CDR3 spans 13 amino acids. CDR3 DNA: TGTGCCAGCAGCGCGACGACGGACACTGAAGCTTTCTTT. Translation gives CASSATTDTEAFF.

This clone was observed a single time. The chain uses TRBV6-1 and TRBJ2-1; D might be TRBD1 or TRBD2, each matching 5 bases. V gave up 2 bases and J gave up 4 bases, with 9 bases separating them. This CDR3 is built from 14 residues. The germline gives CDR1 MNHNS, CDR2 SASEGT. This chain's CDR3 is CASSELRGYNEQFF. Written as DNA, the CDR3 is TGTGCCAGCAGTGAACTGAGGGGTTACAATGAGCAGTTCTTC.

V gene TRBV5-1 combines with J gene TRBJ2-1, with 9 bases that match TRBD1. CDR1 and CDR2 (germline): SGHRS, YFSETQ. The CDR3 runs to 15 residues. Trimming at V came to 4 bases and at J to 8 bases, leaving 10 bases not matched to a gene. As DNA, the CDR3 is TGCGCCAGCAGCCTCTGGGACAGGGTGGGCGATGAGCAGTTCTTC. This encodes CASSLWDRVGDEQFF.

This clone was detected once. The chain joins TRBV6-5 to TRBJ1-3, with no clear D. The CDR3 spans 13 residues. V dropped 5 bases and J dropped 3 bases, with 8 bases sitting between them. The germline gives CDR1 MNHEY, CDR2 SVGAGI. The CDR3: CASSTPGGNTIYF. Written as DNA, the CDR3 is TGTGCCAGCAGTACCCCGGGTGGAAACACCATATATTTT.

This chain links TRBV20-1 with TRBJ2-1; a weak D match, TRBD1 (6 bases). With 4 bases removed from V and 7 bases from J, the gap between germline ends came to 8 bases. Germline lookup yields CDR1 DFQATT and CDR2 SNEGSKA (reference sequence). CDR3 length equals 11 residues. The CDR3, as DNA: TGCAGTGCTAACAGGGTAAATGAGCAGTTCTTC. Translating it yields CSANRVNEQFF.

This chain links TRBV27 with TRBJ1-2; D unresolved. Trimming removed 5 bases at V and 2 bases at J, with 21 bases between. The V gene's germline CDR1 is MNHEY and CDR2 SMNVEV (reference sequence). This CDR3 is built from 17 residues. CDR3 sequence: CASSPFSHLLGNYGYTF. The CDR3 nucleotides are TGTGCCAGCAGTCCATTCAGCCACCTCCTAGGGAACTATGGCTACACCTTC.

CDR3: CASSPLRTDSYNSPLHF. In nucleotides, the CDR3 is TGTGCCAGCAGTCCCTTGAGGACCGACTCCTATAATTCACCCCTCCACTTT. The chain couples TRBV7-9 to TRBJ1-6; D call uncertain. V lost 6 bases and J 0 bases, leaving 15 bases between the germline ends. The CDR3 loop spans 17 amino acids. Germline V gene lookup returns CDR1 SEHNR and CDR2 FQNEAQ (reference sequence).

The gene calls are TRBV5-1 and TRBJ2-7, with D maybe TRBD2 (6 bases). The ends were cut back, 6 bases at V and 1 base at J, with 17 bases in the middle. CDR1 is SGHRS, CDR2 YFSETQ, per germline. The CDR3 extends over 15 amino acids. In DNA form, the CDR3 reads TGCGCCAGCAAACGTTCCAGGGAGGCATCCTACGAGCAGTACTTC. It specifies CASKRSREASYEQYF.

The chain recombines TRBV25-1 with TRBJ1-1; 9 nucleotides agree with TRBD1. Per germline, CDR1 MGHDK and CDR2 SYGVNS. The CDR3 length is 15 residues. With 1 base clipped from V and 4 bases from J, the junction kept 4 bases outside the gene matches. CDR3: CASSELEQGATEAFF. CDR3 DNA sequence: TGTGCCAGCAGTGAATTAGAACAGGGGGCCACTGAAGCTTTCTTT.

This rearrangement joins TRBV2 to TRBJ2-5; D gene unclear. The CDR3 runs to 14 residues. Trimming took 3 bases from V and 7 from J, leaving 15 bases between them. Per germline, CDR1 SNHLY and CDR2 FYNNEI. The CDR3 DNA reads as TGTGCCAGCAGTGAGGTTAAATTGGACGGGACCCAGTACTTC. Protein: CASSEVKLDGTQYF.

The rearrangement joins TRBV5-1 to TRBJ2-7; the match to TRBD2 covers 10 bases. CDR3 length: 15 residues. J was trimmed by 6 bases and V by 0 bases; bases with no gene match: 6. Looked up from germline, CDR1 is SGHRS and CDR2 is YFSETQ. The CDR3 region has the DNA TGCGCCAGCAGCTTGGATACTAGCGGGACGGGCGAGCAGTACTTC. Its protein product is CASSLDTSGTGEQYF.

This chain joins TRBV28 and TRBJ1-2, with D perhaps TRBD1 (5 bases). Deletions cut 10 bases from V and 4 bases from J, with 19 bases between. CDR3 length equals 14 residues. Germline lookup yields CDR1 MDHEN and CDR2 SYDVKM. The DNA for the CDR3 is TGTGCCATCGTCGCCGGGGGGACGGCCTATGGCTACACCTTC. Amino acid sequence: CAIVAGGTAYGYTF.

This rearrangement joins TRBV19 to TRBJ1-3; unclear D gene. V lost 6 bases to trimming and J lost 0 bases, with 12 bases between them. Germline loops: CDR1 LNHDA, CDR2 SQIVND (reference sequence). The CDR3 covers 15 residues. The CDR3 DNA is TGTGCCAGTAGCCCTACGGTCTCCTCTGGAAACACCATATATTTT. This translates into CASSPTVSSGNTIYF.

The chain joins TRBV9 to TRBJ2-7; unclear D gene. V lost 0 bases and J 0 bases, leaving 10 bases between the germline ends. CDR3 size: 15 residues. Germline V gene data show CDR1 as SGDLS and CDR2 as YYNGEE. For the CDR3, the DNA is TGTGCCAGCAGCGTAGCCCCAGACGACTCCTACGAGCAGTACTTC. It yields the protein CASSVAPDDSYEQYF.

This chain uses TRBV4-1 with TRBJ2-2; maybe TRBD2 (5 bases). In germline, CDR1 is MGHRA, CDR2 YSYEKL. The CDR3 is made up of 17 amino acids. V dropped 3 bases and J dropped 2 bases, with 16 bases sitting between them. The CDR3 DNA sequence: TGCGCCAGCAGCCACTCCTTGGGAGTCCTAAACACCGGGGAGCTGTTTTTT. Residues: CASSHSLGVLNTGELFF.

As to this clone: Other DNA sequences in the sample encode the same CDR3. This rearrangement joins TRBV10-3 to TRBJ2-2, with TRBD1 as a possible D gene (5 bases). Trimming left V 6 bases short and J 2 bases short, with 10 bases between. The CDR3 spans 14 residues. Germline CDR1 and CDR2: ENHRY and SYGVKD. CDR3 residues: CAISIDRNTGELFF. The CDR3 nucleotides read TGTGCCATCAGCATCGACAGAAACACCGGGGAGCTGTTTTTT.